This TCR beta chain was recorded in a study of cytomegalovirus exposure and HLA in healthy donors. Study in general: Assignment to the Caucasian-associated ancestry cluster applied to 75% to 85% of the approximately 360 genotyped donors.

Per germline, CDR1 SGHDT and CDR2 YYEEEE. This CDR3 is 13 amino acids long. The V end was cut by 3 bases, the J end by 9 bases, with 12 bases between. Primers: 60 Vbeta forward and 13 Jbeta reverse. The repertoire was sequenced with immunoSEQ multiplex PCR; TCRdb's copy has only in-frame clones and lacks some. The sample records 150,000 to 200,000 clones, around 78% being singletons. Sequences were obtained from PBMCs. The V gene is TRBV5-6, the J gene TRBJ2-2, with no clear D. This receptor was taken from a woman aged 30 to 39 in good health and CMV-seropositive. The CDR3 coding sequence is TGTGCCAGCAGCTCTCCCTTAGACAGGGAGCTGTTTTTT. Protein sequence: CASSSPLDRELFF.